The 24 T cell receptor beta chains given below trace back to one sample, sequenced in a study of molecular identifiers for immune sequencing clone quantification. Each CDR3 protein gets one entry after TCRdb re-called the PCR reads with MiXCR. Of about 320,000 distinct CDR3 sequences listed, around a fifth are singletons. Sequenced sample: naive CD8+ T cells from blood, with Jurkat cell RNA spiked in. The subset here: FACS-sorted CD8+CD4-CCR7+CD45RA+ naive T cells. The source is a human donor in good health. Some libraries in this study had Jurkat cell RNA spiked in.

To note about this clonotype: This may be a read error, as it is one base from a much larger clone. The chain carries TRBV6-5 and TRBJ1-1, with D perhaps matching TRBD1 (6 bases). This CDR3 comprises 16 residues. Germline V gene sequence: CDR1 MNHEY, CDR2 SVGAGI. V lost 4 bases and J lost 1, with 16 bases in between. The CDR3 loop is CASSSSRGGGNTEAFF. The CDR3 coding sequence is TGTGCCAGCAGTTCGTCCCGCGGAGGGGGGAACACTGAAGCTTTCTTT.

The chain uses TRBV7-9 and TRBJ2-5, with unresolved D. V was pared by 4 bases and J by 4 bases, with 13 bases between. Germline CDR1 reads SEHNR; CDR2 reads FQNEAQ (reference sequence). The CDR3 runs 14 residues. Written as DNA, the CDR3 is TGTGCCAGCAGCTCCCCCCCGGCTGGAGAGACCCAGTACTTC. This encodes CASSSPPAGETQYF.

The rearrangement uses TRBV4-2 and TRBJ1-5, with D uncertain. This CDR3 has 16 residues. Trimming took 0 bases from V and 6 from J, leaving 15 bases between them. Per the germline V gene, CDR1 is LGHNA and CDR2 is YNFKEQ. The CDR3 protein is CASSQDGQDGGQPQHF. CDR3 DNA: TGTGCCAGCAGCCAAGATGGGCAGGACGGCGGTCAGCCCCAGCATTTT.

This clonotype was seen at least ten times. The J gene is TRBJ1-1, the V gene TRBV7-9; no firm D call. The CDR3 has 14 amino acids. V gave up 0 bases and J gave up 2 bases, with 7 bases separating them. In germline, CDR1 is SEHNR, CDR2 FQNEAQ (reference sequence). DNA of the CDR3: TGTGCCAGCAGCTTAGCGAACCAAAACACTGAAGCTTTCTTT. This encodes CASSLANQNTEAFF.

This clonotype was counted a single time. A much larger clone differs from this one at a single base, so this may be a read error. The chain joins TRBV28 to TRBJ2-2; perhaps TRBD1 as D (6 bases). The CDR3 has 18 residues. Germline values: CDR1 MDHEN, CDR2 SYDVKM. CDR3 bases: TGTGCCATCAGTTTCCCCCTTTATGACAGGACACAAACCGGGGAGCTGTTTTTT. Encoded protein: CAISFPLYDRTQTGELFF. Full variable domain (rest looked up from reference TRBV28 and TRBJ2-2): DVKVTQSSRYLVKRTGEKVFLECVQDMDHENMFWYRQDPGLGLRLIYFSYDVKMKEKGDIPEGYSVSREKKERFSLILESASTNQTSMYLCAISFPLYDRTQTGELFFGEGSRLTVL.

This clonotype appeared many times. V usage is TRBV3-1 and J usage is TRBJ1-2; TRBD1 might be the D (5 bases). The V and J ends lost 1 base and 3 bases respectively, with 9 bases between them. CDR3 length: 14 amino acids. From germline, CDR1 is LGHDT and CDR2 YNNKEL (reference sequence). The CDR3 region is CASSQVRGYYGYTF. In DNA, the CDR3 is TGTGCCAGCAGCCAAGTACGGGGGTACTATGGCTACACCTTC.

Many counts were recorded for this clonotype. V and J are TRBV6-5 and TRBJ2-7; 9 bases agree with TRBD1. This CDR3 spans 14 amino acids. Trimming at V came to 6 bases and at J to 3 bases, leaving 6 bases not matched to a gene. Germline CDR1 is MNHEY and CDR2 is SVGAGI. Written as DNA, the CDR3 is TGTGCCAGCAGCTGGGGACAGGGATTCTACGAGCAGTACTTC. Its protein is CASSWGQGFYEQYF.

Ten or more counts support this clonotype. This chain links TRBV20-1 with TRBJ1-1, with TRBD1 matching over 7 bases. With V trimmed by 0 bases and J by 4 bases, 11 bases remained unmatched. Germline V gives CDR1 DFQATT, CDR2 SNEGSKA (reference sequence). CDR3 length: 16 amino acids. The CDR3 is CSARDTRGTARTEAFF. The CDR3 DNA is TGCAGTGCTAGAGATACCCGGGGGACAGCCCGCACTGAAGCTTTCTTT.

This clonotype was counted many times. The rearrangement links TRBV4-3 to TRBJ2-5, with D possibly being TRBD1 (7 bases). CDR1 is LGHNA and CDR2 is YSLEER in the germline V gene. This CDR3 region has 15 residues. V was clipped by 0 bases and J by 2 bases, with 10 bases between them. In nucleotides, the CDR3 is TGCGCCAGCAGCCAAGATGCGGGACAGCAAGAGACCCAGTACTTC. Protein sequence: CASSQDAGQQETQYF.

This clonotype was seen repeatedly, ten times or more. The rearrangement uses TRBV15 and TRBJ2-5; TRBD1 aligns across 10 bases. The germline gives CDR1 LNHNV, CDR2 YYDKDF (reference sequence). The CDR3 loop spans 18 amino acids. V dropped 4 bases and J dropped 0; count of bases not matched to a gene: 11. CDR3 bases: TGTGCCACCAGCAAAGGGACAGGGGTCTACTCGTACCAAGAGACCCAGTACTTC. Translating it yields CATSKGTGVYSYQETQYF.

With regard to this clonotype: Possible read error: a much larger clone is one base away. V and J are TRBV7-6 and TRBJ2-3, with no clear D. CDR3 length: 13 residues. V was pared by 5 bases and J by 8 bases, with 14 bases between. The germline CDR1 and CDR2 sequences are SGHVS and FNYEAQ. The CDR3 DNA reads TGTGCCAGCAGCCCCCGCGTGCTAGGTACGCAGTATTTT. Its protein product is CASSPRVLGTQYF. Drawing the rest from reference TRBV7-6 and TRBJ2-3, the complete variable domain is GAGVSQSPRYKVTKRGQDVALRCDPISGHVSLYWYRQALGQGPEFLTYFNYEAQQDKSGLPNDRFSAERPEGSISTLTIQRTEQRDSAMYRCASSPRVLGTQYFGPGTRLTVL.

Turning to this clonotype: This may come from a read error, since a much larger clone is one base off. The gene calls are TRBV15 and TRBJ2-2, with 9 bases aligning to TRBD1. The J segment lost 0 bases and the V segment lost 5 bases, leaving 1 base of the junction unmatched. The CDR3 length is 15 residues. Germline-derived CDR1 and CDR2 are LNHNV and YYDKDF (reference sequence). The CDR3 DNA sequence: TGTGCCACCAGCTGGGACAGGGCGAACACCGGGGAGCTGTTTTTT. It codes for CATSWDRANTGELFF.

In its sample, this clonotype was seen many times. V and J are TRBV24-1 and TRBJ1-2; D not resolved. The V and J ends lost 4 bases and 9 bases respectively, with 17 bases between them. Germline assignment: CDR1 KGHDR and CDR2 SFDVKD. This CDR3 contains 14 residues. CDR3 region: CATSDVAGLGSYTF. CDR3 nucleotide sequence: TGTGCCACCAGTGACGTGGCAGGACTGGGGAGCTACACCTTC.

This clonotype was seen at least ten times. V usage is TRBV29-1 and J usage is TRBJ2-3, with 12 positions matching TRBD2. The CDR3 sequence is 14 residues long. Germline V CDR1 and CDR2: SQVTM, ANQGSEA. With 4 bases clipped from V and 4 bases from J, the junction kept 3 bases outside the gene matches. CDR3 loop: CSVVTSGGADTQYF. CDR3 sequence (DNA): TGCAGCGTTGTGACTAGCGGGGGTGCAGATACGCAGTATTTT.

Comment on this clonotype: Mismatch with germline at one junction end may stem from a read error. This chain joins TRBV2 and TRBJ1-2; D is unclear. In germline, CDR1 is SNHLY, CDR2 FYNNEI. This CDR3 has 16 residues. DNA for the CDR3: TGTGCCAGCAGTGAAAGCACGGAGGTTCGGAACTATGGCTACATCTTC. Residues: CASSESTEVRNYGYIF.

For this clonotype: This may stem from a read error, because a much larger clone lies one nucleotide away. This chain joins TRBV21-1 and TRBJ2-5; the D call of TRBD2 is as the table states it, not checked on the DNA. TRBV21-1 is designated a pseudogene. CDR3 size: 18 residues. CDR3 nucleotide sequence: TGTGCCAGCAGCCCACCACCCCGGGGACTAGTGGACCAAGTGACCCAGTACTTC. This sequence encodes CASSPPPRGLVDQVTQYF.

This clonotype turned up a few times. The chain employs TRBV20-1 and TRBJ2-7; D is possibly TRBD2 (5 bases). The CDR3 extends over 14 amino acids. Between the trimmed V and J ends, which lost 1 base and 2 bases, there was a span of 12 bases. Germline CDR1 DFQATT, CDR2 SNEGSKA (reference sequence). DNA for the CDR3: TGCAGTGCTAGAGTCACCGGACTGCCCTACGAGCAGTACTTC. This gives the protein CSARVTGLPYEQYF.

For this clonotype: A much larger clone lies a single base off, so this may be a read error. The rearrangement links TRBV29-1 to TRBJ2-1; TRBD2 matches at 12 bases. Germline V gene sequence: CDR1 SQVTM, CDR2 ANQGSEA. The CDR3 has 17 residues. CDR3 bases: TGCTGCGTTCCGGGACTAGCGGGTCTCAGCTCCTACAATGAGCAGTTCTTC. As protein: CCVPGLAGLSSYNEQFF.

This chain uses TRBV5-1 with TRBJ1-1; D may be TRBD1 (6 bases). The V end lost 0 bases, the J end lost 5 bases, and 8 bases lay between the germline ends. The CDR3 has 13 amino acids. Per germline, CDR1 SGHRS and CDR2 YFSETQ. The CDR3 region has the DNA TGCGCCAGCAGCTTGGCAGGGGAGACTGAAGCTTTCTTT. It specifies CASSLAGETEAFF.

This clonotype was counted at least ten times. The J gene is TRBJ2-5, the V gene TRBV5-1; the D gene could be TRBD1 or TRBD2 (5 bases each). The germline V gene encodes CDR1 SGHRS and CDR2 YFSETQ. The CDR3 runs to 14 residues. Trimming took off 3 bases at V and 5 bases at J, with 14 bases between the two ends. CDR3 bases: TGCGCCAGCAGCTCCGGGGCGAGGATGGAGACCCAGTACTTC. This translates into CASSSGARMETQYF.

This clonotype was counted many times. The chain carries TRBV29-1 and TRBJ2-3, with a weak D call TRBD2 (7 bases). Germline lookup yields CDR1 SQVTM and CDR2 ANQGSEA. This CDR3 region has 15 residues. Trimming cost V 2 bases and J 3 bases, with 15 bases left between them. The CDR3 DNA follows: TGCAGCGTTGAACTCTGGGGGGGCCGGACAGATACGCAGTATTTT. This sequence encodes CSVELWGGRTDTQYF.

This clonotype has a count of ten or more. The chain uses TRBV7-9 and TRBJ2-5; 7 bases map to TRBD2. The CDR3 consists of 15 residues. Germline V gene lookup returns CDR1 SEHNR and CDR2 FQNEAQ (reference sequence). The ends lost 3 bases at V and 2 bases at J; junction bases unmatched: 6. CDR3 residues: CASSLTRGSQETQYF. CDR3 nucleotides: TGTGCCAGCAGCTTGACACGCGGGAGTCAAGAGACCCAGTACTTC.

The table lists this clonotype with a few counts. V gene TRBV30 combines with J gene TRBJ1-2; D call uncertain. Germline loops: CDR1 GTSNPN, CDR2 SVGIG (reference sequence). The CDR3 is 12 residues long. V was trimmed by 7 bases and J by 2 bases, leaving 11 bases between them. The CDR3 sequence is CASREFNYGYTF. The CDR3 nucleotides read TGTGCCTCCCGCGAATTCAACTATGGCTACACCTTC. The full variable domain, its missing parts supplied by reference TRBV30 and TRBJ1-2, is SQTIHQWPATLVQPVGSPLSLECTVEGTSNPNLYWYRQAAGRGLQLLFYSVGIGQISSEVPQNLSASRPQDRQFILSSKKLLLSDSGFYLCASREFNYGYTFGSGTRLTVV.

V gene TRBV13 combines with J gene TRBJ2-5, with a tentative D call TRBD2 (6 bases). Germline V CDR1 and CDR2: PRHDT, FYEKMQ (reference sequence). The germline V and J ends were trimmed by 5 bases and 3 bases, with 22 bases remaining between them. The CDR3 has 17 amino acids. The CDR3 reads CASSPREAGREKETQYF. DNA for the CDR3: TGTGCCAGCAGCCCCCGAGAAGCGGGCCGCGAAAAAGAGACCCAGTACTTC.